This T cell receptor (beta chain) was identified during a study of shared clonotypes between healthy human individuals (TCRdb year 2020). Regarding the research as a whole: The cohort comprised a couple of women and a few men aged 18 to 49 years. Between about 0.94 and 10 billion PBMCs per donor were obtained by leukapheresis. To estimate repertoire size and how much clonotype sharing occurs between individuals, the study deeply sequenced the blood TCR repertoires of a handful of healthy adults. Libraries were prepared and TCR repertoires were sequenced by different laboratories using diverse techniques, in order to increase sequencing depth and limit assay-specific biases. For each donor, CD4 naive and CD4 memory were each given three plates, CD8 naive was given two plates, and CD8 memory was given one plate. What the authors observed across the whole study: Rarefaction of sorted-subset datasets indicated incomplete sequencing despite the large sequencing depth. Naive subsets generally had larger estimated clonotype richness than memory subsets did. Sharing across several donors was observed for about 5% of naive CD4, about 3.2% of naive CD8, around 2.5% of memory CD4, and less than 0.45% of memory CD8 clonotypes. Sampling was restricted to blood, and TCR repertoires in tissues likely differ from the TCR repertoires found in blood. Pairwise subsampling led to the expectation that sequencing depth would affect the degree of clonotype sharing among donors. The small number of donors limited the genetic and exposure-history diversity represented. Compared with non-shared clonotypes, clonotypes shared by all four sorted-subset donors had higher generation probabilities.

A word on this clone: No antigen is known for it. No qualities accompany the bases; no much larger clone lies one base away. The identical CDR3 is also encoded by other nucleotide sequences in the sample.

Using the deep immunoSEQ assay, TCR CDR3 regions were amplified from genomic DNA by multiplex PCR. For each cell subset, the extracted genomic DNA was distributed evenly across all wells of several immunoSEQ 96-well plates, and each plate served as one replicate. For sorted subsets, about 200 ng genomic DNA, equal to 25,000 to 35,000 T cell genomes, was loaded into each replicate PCR. The purified libraries were quantified using a Qubit 3.0 fluorometer, sized with a Bioanalyzer 2100, and then quantified again using the KAPA Library Quantification kit. Every immunoSEQ 96-well plate was sequenced on a separate single-read 150-cycle Illumina NextSeq 550 flow cell. The authors' pipeline ran thus. Because only junctional sequences without quality scores were contained in the immunoSEQ output, filtering matching that applied to full-length reads could not be performed. Sequences were annotated with PyIR, a Python wrapper for IgBLAST v1.9, using IMGT germline references to assign V/J genes and CDR3. Reads with weak V/J assignments (E-value above 1e-6), missing CDR3, stop codons, out-of-frame junctions, or ambiguous translated residues were removed. V3J clonotypes were defined as sequences sharing the same inferred V gene, J gene, and CDR3 amino acid sequence. To compute the percentage overlap between repertoires, the number of shared unique clonotypes was divided by the size of the smaller repertoire. Repertoire richness was assessed with RTK rarefaction, the Chao1 estimator, and Recon v2.1 estimates of unobserved clonotypes. For all TCRbeta clonotypes obtained by the gDNA method from a few donors, generation probabilities were computed with OLGA. TCRdb took over this immuneACCESS table, retaining in-frame rearrangements with V and J assigned. Such tables are incomplete; in checked studies, under half of the missing clones stem from an unresolved V gene, and the remainder is unexplained. Clonal size and the V and J genes are those of that table, whereas D and trimming came from the DNA. Counted in this sample were about 2.2 million clones; around 93% of them appeared once. About 1.7% of the sample comes from the top ten.

CD8 naive samples consisted of CD45RO-negative cells that were positively selected for CCR7, yielding a CD45RA+CCR7+ population without TemRA cells. Donors were healthy HIV-negative adults with no recently reported acute infections or vaccinations. Every donor was a Caucasian adult residing in Nashville, Tennessee, USA. Blood was obtained by leukapheresis, after which PBMCs were separated by Ficoll-Histopaque density gradient centrifugation and cryopreserved in liquid nitrogen vapor phase. Analytical flow cytometry was used to check the purity and quantity of each magnetically sorted T cell population. Genomic DNA was isolated from each sorted fraction and quantified by UV absorbance on a Nanodrop 2000c. The CDR3 runs 13 amino acids, cysteine and phenylalanine included. The sequence is cut down to CDR3 DNA, 39 bases in frame from base 1. CDR1 SGHDT and CDR2 YYEEEE were looked up in the germline V gene. V lost 0 bases and J lost 5 bases; the stretch between them is 6 bases long.

This clonotype was obtained from a man in his late teens or twenties in good health. Some clones in this sample may be carry-over from other donors' samples. The chain joins TRBV5-6 to TRBJ1-5; there is no confident call for the D gene. Specimen: naive CD8+ T cells from PBMCs. The sample's cell subset or site label, in plain terms: CD45RA+CCR7+. The sequenced DNA: TGTGCCAGCAGCTTGGGGGGTCATCAGCCCCAGCATTTT. The encoded protein is CASSLGGHQPQHF.